The text below deals with one TCR beta chain. The data derive from a study of technical replicates of blood from four donors. TCRdb keeps only in-frame clones here, not all; method: immunoSEQ multiplex PCR. The sample has about 70,000 clones; over 85% are singletons. V was trimmed by 11 bases and J by 2 bases, leaving 11 bases between them. CDR1 is MNHEY and CDR2 is SVGAGI in the germline V gene. The CDR3 totals 12 residues. V gene TRBV6-5 combines with J gene TRBJ2-3, with D possibly TRBD2 on 6 matching bases. Material: T cells isolated from PBMCs. The source of this sequence is a human donor in good health. CDR3 in DNA: TGTGCCTCAGGACTAACCACAGATACGCAGTATTTT. Protein: CASGLTTDTQYF.